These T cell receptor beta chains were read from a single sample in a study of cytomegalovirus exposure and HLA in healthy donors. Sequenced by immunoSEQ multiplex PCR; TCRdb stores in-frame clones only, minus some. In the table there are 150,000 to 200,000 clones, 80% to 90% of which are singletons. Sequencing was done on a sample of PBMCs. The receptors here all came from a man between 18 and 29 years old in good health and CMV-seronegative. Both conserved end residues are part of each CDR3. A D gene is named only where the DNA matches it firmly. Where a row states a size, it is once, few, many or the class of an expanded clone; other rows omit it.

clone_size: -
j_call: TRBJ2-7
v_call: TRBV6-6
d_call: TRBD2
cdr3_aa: CASRKASGEYEQYF
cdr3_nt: TGTGCCAGCAGAAAGGCTAGCGGAGAGTACGAGCAGTACTTC

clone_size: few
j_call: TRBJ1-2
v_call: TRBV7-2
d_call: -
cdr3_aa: CASSLGGGEGYTF
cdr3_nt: TGTGCCAGCAGCTTAGGGGGAGGAGAGGGCTACACCTTC

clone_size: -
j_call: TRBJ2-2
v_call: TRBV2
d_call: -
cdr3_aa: CASNQGLNTGELFF
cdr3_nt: TGTGCCAGCAACCAGGGTTTGAACACCGGGGAGCTGTTTTTT

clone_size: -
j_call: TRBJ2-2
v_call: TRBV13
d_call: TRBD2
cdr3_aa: CASSLVGLAGDTGELFF
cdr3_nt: TGTGCCAGCAGCTTAGTTGGGCTAGCGGGAGACACCGGGGAGCTGTTTTTT

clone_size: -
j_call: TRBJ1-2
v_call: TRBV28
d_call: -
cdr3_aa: CASSLWPFGGDYGYTF
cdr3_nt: TGTGCCAGCAGTCTCTGGCCCTTTGGAGGAGACTATGGCTACACCTTC

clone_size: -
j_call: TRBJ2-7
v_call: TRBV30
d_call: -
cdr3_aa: CAWSGGRGSYEQYF
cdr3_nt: TGTGCCTGGAGTGGAGGTAGGGGATCCTACGAGCAGTACTTC

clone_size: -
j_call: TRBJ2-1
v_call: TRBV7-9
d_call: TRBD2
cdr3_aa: CASSQRLAGGLYNEQFF
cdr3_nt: TGTGCCAGCAGTCAACGACTAGCGGGTGGCTTGTACAATGAGCAGTTCTTC

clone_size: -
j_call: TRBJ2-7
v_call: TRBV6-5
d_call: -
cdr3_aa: CASSVSYEQYF
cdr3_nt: TGTGCCAGCAGCGTATCCTACGAGCAGTACTTC

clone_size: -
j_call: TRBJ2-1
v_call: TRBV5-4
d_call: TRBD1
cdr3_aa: CASSPTGTGEYNEQFF
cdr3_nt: TGTGCCAGCAGCCCGACGGGGACAGGGGAGTACAATGAGCAGTTCTTC

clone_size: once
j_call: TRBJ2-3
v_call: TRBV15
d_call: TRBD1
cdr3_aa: CATRQGTDTQYF
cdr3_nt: TGTGCCACCCGACAGGGGACAGATACGCAGTATTTT

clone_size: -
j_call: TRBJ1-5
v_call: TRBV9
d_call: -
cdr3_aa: CASSVYRSNQPQHF
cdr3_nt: TGTGCCAGCAGCGTTTACAGAAGCAATCAGCCCCAGCATTTT

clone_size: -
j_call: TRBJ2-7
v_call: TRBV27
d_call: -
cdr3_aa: CASSFGTAYEQYF
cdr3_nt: TGTGCCAGCAGTTTCGGCACAGCCTACGAGCAGTACTTC

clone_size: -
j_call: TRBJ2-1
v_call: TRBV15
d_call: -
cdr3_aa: CATSRSMYNEQFF
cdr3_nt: TGTGCCACCAGCAGATCTATGTACAATGAGCAGTTCTTC

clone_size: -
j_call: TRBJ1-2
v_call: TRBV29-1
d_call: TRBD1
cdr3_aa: CSVYAGTGGFGYTF
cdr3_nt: TGCAGCGTTTACGCCGGGACAGGGGGATTTGGCTACACCTTC

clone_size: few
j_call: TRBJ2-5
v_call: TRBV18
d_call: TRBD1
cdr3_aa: CASSRDSFETQYF
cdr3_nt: TGTGCCAGCTCACGGGACAGTTTTGAGACCCAGTACTTC

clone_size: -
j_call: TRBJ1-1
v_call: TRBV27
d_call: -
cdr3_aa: CATNQKGGTEAFF
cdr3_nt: TGTGCCACCAACCAGAAGGGAGGGACTGAAGCTTTCTTT

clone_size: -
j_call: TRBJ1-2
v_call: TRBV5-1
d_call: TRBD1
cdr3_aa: CASSLGTGGAYGYTF
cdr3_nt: TGCGCCAGCAGCTTGGGGACAGGGGGCGCCTATGGCTACACCTTC

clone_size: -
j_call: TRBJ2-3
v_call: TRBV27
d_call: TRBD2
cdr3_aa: CASTAVAGESDTQYF
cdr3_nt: TGTGCCAGCACTGCGGTAGCGGGAGAATCGGATACGCAGTATTTT

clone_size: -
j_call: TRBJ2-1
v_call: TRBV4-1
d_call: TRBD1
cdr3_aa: CASSQERDSDFNEQFF
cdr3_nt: TGCGCCAGCAGCCAAGAGAGGGACAGCGATTTCAATGAGCAGTTCTTC

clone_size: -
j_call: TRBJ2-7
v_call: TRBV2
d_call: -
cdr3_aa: CASSEEVADYEQYF
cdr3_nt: TGTGCCAGCAGTGAAGAGGTAGCCGACTACGAGCAGTACTTC

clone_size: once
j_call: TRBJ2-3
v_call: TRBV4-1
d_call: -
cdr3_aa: CASSQGKTTLTDTQYF
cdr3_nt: TGCGCCAGCAGCCAAGGAAAGACTACACTCACAGATACGCAGTATTTT

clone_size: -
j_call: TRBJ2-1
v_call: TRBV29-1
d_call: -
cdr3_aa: CSAKDRVEAGDEQFF
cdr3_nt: TGCAGCGCCAAAGACAGGGTAGAAGCGGGAGATGAGCAGTTCTTC

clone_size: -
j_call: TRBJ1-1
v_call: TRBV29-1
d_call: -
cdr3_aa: CSAVPADRPEAFF
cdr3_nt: TGCAGCGCCGTCCCGGCCGACAGGCCTGAAGCTTTCTTT

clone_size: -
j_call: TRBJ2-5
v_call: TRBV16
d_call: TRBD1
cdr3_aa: CASSLGYRGETQYF
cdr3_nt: TGTGCCAGCAGCCTAGGCTACAGGGGGGAGACCCAGTACTTC

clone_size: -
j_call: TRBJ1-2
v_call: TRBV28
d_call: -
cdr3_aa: CASSSAGRPGYTF
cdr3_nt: TGTGCCAGCAGTTCAGCAGGGCGTCCCGGCTACACCTTC

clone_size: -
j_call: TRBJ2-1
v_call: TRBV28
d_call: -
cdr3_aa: CASSPTPSSYNEQFF
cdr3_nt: TGTGCCAGCAGCCCTACTCCAAGCTCCTACAATGAGCAGTTCTTC

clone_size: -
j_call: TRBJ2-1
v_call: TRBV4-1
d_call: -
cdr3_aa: CASSQAGVEQFF
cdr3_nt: TGCGCCAGCAGCCAAGCAGGGGTTGAGCAGTTCTTC

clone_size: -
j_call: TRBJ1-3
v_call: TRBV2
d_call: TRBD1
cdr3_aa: CASSQRTGSGNTIYF
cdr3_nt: TGTGCCAGCAGCCAACGGACAGGCTCTGGAAACACCATATATTTT

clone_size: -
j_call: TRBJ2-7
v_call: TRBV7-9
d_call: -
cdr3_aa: CSSSPTGQQPYEQYF
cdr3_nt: TGTTCCAGCAGCCCAACTGGACAGCAGCCTTACGAGCAGTACTTC

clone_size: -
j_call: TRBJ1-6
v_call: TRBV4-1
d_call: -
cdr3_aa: CASSPLGSYNSPLHF
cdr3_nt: TGCGCCAGCAGCCCGCTAGGCTCCTATAATTCACCCCTCCACTTT

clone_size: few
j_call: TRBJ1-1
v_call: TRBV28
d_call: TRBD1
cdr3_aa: CASRLQGGTEAFF
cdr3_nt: TGTGCCAGCCGTTTACAGGGGGGCACTGAAGCTTTCTTT

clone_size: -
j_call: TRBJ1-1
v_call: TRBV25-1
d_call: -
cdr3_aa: CASSPSPGIVTEAFF
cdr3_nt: TGTGCCAGCAGCCCGAGTCCGGGGATCGTGACTGAAGCTTTCTTT

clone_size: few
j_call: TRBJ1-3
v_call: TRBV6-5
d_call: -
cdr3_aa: CASSFSRPEEGNTIYF
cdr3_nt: TGTGCCAGCAGTTTCAGCCGTCCCGAGGAAGGAAACACCATATATTTT

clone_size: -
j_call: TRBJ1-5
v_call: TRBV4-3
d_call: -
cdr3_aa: CASSQDRYSNQPQHF
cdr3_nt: TGCGCCAGCAGCCAAGATCGCTATAGCAATCAGCCCCAGCATTTT

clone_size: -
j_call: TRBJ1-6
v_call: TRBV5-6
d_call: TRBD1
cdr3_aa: CASSDRAWSPLHF
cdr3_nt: TGTGCCAGCAGCGACAGGGCTTGGTCACCCCTCCACTTT

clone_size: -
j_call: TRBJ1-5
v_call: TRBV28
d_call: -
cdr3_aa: CASSFGSGNQPQHF
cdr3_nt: TGTGCCAGCAGTTTCGGCAGCGGCAATCAGCCCCAGCATTTT

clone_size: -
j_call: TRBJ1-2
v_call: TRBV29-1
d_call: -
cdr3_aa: CSVGTAPYGYTF
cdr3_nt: TGCAGCGTTGGGACAGCTCCCTATGGCTACACCTTC

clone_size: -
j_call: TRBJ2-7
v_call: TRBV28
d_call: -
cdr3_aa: CASSLPFYEQYF
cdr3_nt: TGTGCCAGCAGTCTCCCCTTTTACGAGCAGTACTTC

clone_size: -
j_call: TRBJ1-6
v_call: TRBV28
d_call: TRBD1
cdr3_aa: CASSLYTGDLGSPLHF
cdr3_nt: TGTGCCAGCAGTTTATATACAGGGGATTTGGGTTCACCCCTCCACTTT